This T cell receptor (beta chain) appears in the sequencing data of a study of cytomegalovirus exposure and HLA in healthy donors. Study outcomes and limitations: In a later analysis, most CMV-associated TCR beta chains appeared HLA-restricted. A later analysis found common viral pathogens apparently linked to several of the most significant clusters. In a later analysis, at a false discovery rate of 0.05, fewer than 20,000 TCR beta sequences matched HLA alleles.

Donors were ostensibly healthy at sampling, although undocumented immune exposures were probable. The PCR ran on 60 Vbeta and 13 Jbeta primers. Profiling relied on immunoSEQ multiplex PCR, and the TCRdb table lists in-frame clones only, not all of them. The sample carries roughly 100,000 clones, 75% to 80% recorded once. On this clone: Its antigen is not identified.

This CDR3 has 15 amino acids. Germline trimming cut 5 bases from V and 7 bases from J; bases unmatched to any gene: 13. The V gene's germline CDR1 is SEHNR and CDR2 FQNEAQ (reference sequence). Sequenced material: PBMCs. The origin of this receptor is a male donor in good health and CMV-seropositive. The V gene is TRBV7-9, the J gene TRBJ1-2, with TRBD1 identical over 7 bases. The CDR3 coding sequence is TGTGCCAGCAGCCCTATGACAGGGCCGTTTCGTGGCTACACCTTC. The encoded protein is CASSPMTGPFRGYTF.